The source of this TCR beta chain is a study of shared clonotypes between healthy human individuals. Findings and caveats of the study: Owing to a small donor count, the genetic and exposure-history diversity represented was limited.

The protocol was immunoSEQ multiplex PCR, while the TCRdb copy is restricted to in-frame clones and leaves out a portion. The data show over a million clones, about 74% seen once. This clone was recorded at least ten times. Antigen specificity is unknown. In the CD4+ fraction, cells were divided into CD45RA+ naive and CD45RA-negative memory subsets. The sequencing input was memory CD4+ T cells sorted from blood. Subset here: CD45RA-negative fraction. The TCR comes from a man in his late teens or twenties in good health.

The CDR3 DNA follows: TGTGCTAGTGGTTTGCCCCTCCGATGGGGGGAGGAAGAGACCCAGTACTTC. It translates to CASGLPLRWGEEETQYF. The genes are TRBV12-5 and TRBJ2-5, with a tentative D call TRBD2 (6 bases). Trimming removed 2 bases from V and 3 bases from J, with 19 bases in between. There are 17 residues in the CDR3. Germline CDR1 LGHNT, CDR2 FRNRAP.